The 5 T cell receptor beta chains below come from one sample, sequenced in a study of cytomegalovirus exposure and HLA in healthy donors. Both 60 Vbeta primers and 13 Jbeta primers went into the PCR. Sequenced by immunoSEQ multiplex PCR; TCRdb stores in-frame clones only, minus some. The top ten clones hold 13% of a sample with about 130,000 clones, more than 60% of them seen once. The sample taken for sequencing was PBMCs. The receptors stem from a woman in her sixties in good health and CMV-seropositive.

This chain's CDR3 is CASSQEGRVNEKLFF. CDR3 nucleotide sequence: TGCGCCAGCAGCCAAGAGGGCAGGGTTAATGAAAAACTGTTTTTT. The chain combines TRBV4-1 with TRBJ1-4; a weak D match, TRBD1 (5 bases). CDR3 length equals 15 residues. Trimming took 0 bases from V and 4 from J, leaving 9 bases between them. Germline V gene sequence: CDR1 MGHRA, CDR2 YSYEKL.

CDR3 sequence reads: CASSPTLYNEQFF. For the CDR3, the DNA is TGTGCCAGCAGCCCGACACTTTACAATGAGCAGTTCTTC. The rearrangement joins TRBV11-1 to TRBJ2-1; D unresolved. Looked up from germline, CDR1 is SGHAT and CDR2 is FQDESV (reference sequence). The V gene lost 5 bases and the J gene lost 4 bases, with 9 bases spanning the gap. The CDR3 has 13 amino acids.

On this clone itself: Other DNA sequences from this sample encode an identical CDR3 as well. The chain uses TRBV2 and TRBJ1-4, with 7 bases aligning to TRBD1. The CDR3 consists of 16 residues. Looked up from germline, CDR1 is SNHLY and CDR2 is FYNNEI. V dropped 6 bases and J dropped 2; count of bases not matched to a gene: 9. The CDR3 nucleotides are TGTGCCAGCAGCGGTACAGGGGTTGGGACTAATGAAAAACTGTTTTTT. Protein sequence: CASSGTGVGTNEKLFF.

The chain joins TRBV7-9 to TRBJ1-2, with 7 positions matching TRBD1. The germline CDR1 and CDR2 sequences are SEHNR and FQNEAQ (reference sequence). V was clipped by 3 bases and J by 7 bases; unmatched bases: 8. This CDR3 region has 14 residues. CDR3 in amino acids: CASSFQTGEVGYTF. The DNA for the CDR3 is TGTGCCAGCAGCTTCCAAACAGGGGAGGTTGGCTACACCTTC.

The chain carries TRBV29-1 and TRBJ2-5, with 11 bases identical to TRBD2. Germline V lookup: CDR1 SQVTM, CDR2 ANQGSEA. The CDR3 extends over 15 amino acids. The junction had 7 bases not matched to a gene; V was cut back by 6 bases and J by 1 base. CDR3 sequence reads: CSVYGLAGTQETQYF. DNA of the CDR3: TGCAGCGTCTACGGACTAGCGGGCACCCAAGAGACCCAGTACTTC.